Reported below is one T cell receptor beta chain. Clones were sequenced by immunoSEQ multiplex PCR, and TCRdb holds only the in-frame ones, with some missing. The table lists 15,000 to 20,000 clones, roughly 80% of them singletons. The sample belongs to a study of graft-versus-host responses after intestinal transplantation. Study context: Transplantation in recipients was multivisceral, liver-intestinal, or isolated intestinal.

Graft specimens yielded both intraepithelial and lamina propria lymphocytes. Germline assignment: CDR1 ENHRY and CDR2 SYGVKD. Trimming removed 3 bases at V and 8 bases at J, with 5 bases between. This CDR3 spans 11 amino acids. This TCR came from a human patient who received an intestinal transplant, so some T cells may come from the graft donor. The material sequenced was ileum tissue, taken just over 100 days after intestinal transplant. The chain uses TRBV10-3 and TRBJ1-3; the D is unclear. DNA for the CDR3: TGTGCCATCAGTGAAGTATACACCATATATTTT. Translating gives CAISEVYTIYF.